The TCR beta chain described here comes from a study of CD8+ T cells in alopecia areata. The sample holds one count of this clone. CDR1 is MNHEY and CDR2 is SMNVEV in the germline V gene (reference sequence). CDR3 length: 16 residues. Trimming cost V 5 bases and J 4 bases; bases outside gene matches: 11. Stated treatment: oral pan-JAK inhibitor, 5-10 mg twice daily. Extracted RNA was reverse transcribed, and the resulting cDNA served as sequencing template. Sequencing used immunoSEQ multiplex PCR; TCRdb keeps in-frame clones, though not all of them. The table records more than 150,000 clones, 45% to 60% of them present only once.

The material sequenced was CD8+ T cells sorted from blood, taken around week 53, from a patient treated with tofacitinib. This chain uses TRBV27 with TRBJ2-1, with TRBD1 identical over 7 bases. This clonotype originated in a human donor with alopecia areata. The CDR3 coding sequence is TGTGCCAGCAGTGGATCCACAGGGGTATCATACAATGAGCAGTTCTTC. It codes for CASSGSTGVSYNEQFF.